These T cell receptor beta chains were read from a single sample in a study of T cell responses to AZD1222 COVID-19 vaccine. Assay used: immunoSEQ multiplex PCR; TCRdb lists only in-frame clones, some missing. The sample carries some 170,000 clones, 70% to 90% recorded once. Sequences were derived from peripheral blood, sampled 28 days after the second dose of the MenACWY control vaccine. Receptors were obtained from an adult who received the MenACWY meningococcal vaccine as a control. Each CDR3 is given with its conserved first and last residue. D genes are given only for firm matches. The size field is filled for only some rows; it gives once, few, many or a size class.

>16|TRBV18|TRBD2|TRBJ2-4|NA
CASSSGTSGFKNIQYF
TGTGCCAGCTCATCCGGGACTAGCGGCTTTAAAAACATTCAGTACTTC
>14|TRBV7-9|TRBD2|TRBJ2-1|NA
CASSLQREGHEQFF
TGTGCCAGCAGCTTACAGCGGGAGGGCCATGAGCAGTTCTTC
>18|TRBV30|NA|TRBJ1-1|NA
CAWQSRGIVPSKNTEAFF
TGTGCCTGGCAAAGCAGGGGTATAGTTCCTTCAAAGAACACTGAAGCTTTCTTT
>11|TRBV21-1|NA|TRBJ2-7|NA
CASSNRDRGYF
TGTGCCAGCAGCAATCGCGACAGGGGGTACTTC
>12|TRBV7-3|NA|TRBJ2-5|NA
CASSLNRETQYF
TGTGCCAGCAGCTTAAATAGGGAGACCCAGTACTTC
>13|TRBV24-1|NA|TRBJ2-3|NA
CATSAIQGPTQYF
TGTGCCACCAGTGCTATACAGGGACCTACGCAGTATTTT
>14|TRBV6-4|TRBD1|TRBJ2-1|once
CASSTTTGANEQFF
TGTGCCAGCAGTACAACGACAGGGGCCAATGAGCAGTTCTTC
>14|TRBV28|NA|TRBJ2-2|NA
CASSLGGRPGELFF
TGTGCCAGCAGTTTAGGGGGGCGGCCCGGGGAGCTGTTTTTT
>11|TRBV28|NA|TRBJ2-7|NA
CASSQREVEYF
TGTGCCAGCAGTCAAAGGGAGGTAGAGTACTTC
>16|TRBV5-1|TRBD1|TRBJ2-3|NA
CASSLVGTGPADTQYF
TGCGCCAGCAGCTTGGTGGGGACAGGGCCCGCAGATACGCAGTATTTT
>15|TRBV6-5|NA|TRBJ1-3|NA
CASSYGDSSGNTIYF
TGTGCCAGCAGTTACGGTGACAGCTCTGGAAACACCATATATTTT
>15|TRBV7-7|NA|TRBJ2-2|NA
CASRSLGQDGGELFF
TGTGCCAGCAGATCCCTGGGCCAGGATGGCGGGGAGCTGTTTTTT
>15|TRBV28|NA|TRBJ2-7|NA
CASSSPQAGSYEQYF
TGTGCCAGCAGTTCCCCCCAGGCGGGCTCCTACGAGCAGTACTTC
>14|TRBV7-8|NA|TRBJ2-7|NA
CASSLQGGPYEQYF
TGTGCCAGCAGCTTACAGGGGGGCCCCTACGAGCAGTACTTC
>14|TRBV29-1|NA|TRBJ2-3|NA
CSSWGAGKTDTQYF
TGCAGCTCGTGGGGGGCCGGTAAAACAGATACGCAGTATTTT
>9|TRBV10-3|NA|TRBJ2-7|NA
CAIGHEQYF
TGTGCCATCGGACACGAGCAGTACTTC
>11|TRBV25-1|NA|TRBJ1-1|NA
CASSVNTEAFF
TGTGCCAGCAGTGTGAACACTGAAGCTTTCTTT
>13|TRBV28|TRBD1|TRBJ1-5|NA
CASSRQGIQPQHF
TGTGCCAGCAGTCGACAGGGTATTCAGCCCCAGCATTTT
>15|TRBV28|TRBD2|TRBJ2-1|NA
CASRTSANSPNEQFF
TGTGCCAGCAGGACTAGCGCAAACTCCCCCAATGAGCAGTTCTTC
>14|TRBV4-1|NA|TRBJ1-1|once
CASSLQGLNTEAFF
TGCGCCAGCAGCCTTCAGGGCCTTAACACTGAAGCTTTCTTT
>16|TRBV4-1|TRBD1|TRBJ1-5|NA
CASSQYRGQSNQPQHF
TGCGCCAGCAGCCAATATAGGGGACAGAGTAATCAGCCCCAGCATTTT
>15|TRBV5-1|NA|TRBJ2-7|NA
CASSQSIIGTYEQYF
TGCGCCAGCAGTCAATCTATTATTGGGACCTACGAGCAGTACTTC
>14|TRBV7-2|TRBD1|TRBJ1-5|NA
CASSEAGGNQPQHF
TGTGCCAGCAGCGAGGCAGGGGGTAATCAGCCCCAGCATTTT
>14|TRBV18|NA|TRBJ2-7|NA
CASSPEMSSYEQYF
TGTGCCAGCTCACCGGAGATGAGCTCCTACGAGCAGTACTTC
>15|TRBV19|TRBD1|TRBJ1-2|NA
CASSRTGGQPYGYTF
TGTGCCAGTAGTAGAACAGGGGGCCAACCCTATGGCTACACCTTC
>20|TRBV6-2/TRBV6-3|TRBD2|TRBJ2-2|NA
CASSYGVASGRPTNTGELFF
TGTGCCAGCAGTTATGGAGTGGCTAGCGGGAGGCCCACAAACACCGGGGAGCTGTTTTTT
>14|TRBV7-2|NA|TRBJ2-7|NA
CASSILGQTYEQYF
TGTGCCAGCAGTATTCTAGGACAAACCTACGAGCAGTACTTC
>13|TRBV29-1|TRBD1|TRBJ1-2|NA
CSVARGQDYGYTF
TGCAGCGTTGCCAGGGGGCAGGACTATGGCTACACCTTC
>15|TRBV11-1|TRBD1|TRBJ2-5|NA
CASSVRDRVLKTQYF
TGTGCCAGCAGCGTCCGGGACAGGGTCTTAAAGACCCAGTACTTC
>15|TRBV5-4|TRBD2|TRBJ2-1|NA
CASSPGLAVTNEQFF
TGTGCCAGCAGCCCGGGACTAGCGGTAACAAATGAGCAGTTCTTC
>16|TRBV7-2|NA|TRBJ2-1|NA
CASCRSGFLSYNEQFF
TGTGCCAGCTGTCGGAGCGGCTTCCTCTCCTACAATGAGCAGTTCTTC
>14|TRBV5-1|NA|TRBJ2-2|NA
CASSPGTNTGELFF
TGCGCCAGCAGCCCGGGGACGAACACCGGGGAGCTGTTTTTT
>13|TRBV30|NA|TRBJ1-2|once
CAWSPRQDYGYTF
TGTGCCTGGAGCCCCCGACAGGACTATGGCTACACCTTC
>13|TRBV29-1|NA|TRBJ2-3|NA
CSVRTQTADTQYF
TGCAGCGTTCGGACCCAGACAGCAGATACGCAGTATTTT
>16|TRBV24-1|TRBD1|TRBJ1-5|NA
CATSDPGQGSNQPQHF
TGTGCCACCAGTGACCCAGGACAGGGGTCGAATCAGCCCCAGCATTTT
>14|TRBV5-4|NA|TRBJ2-7|NA
CASSVALVQAEQYF
TGTGCCAGCAGCGTCGCGCTAGTTCAGGCCGAGCAGTACTTC
>16|TRBV7-2|NA|TRBJ2-2|NA
CASSLLRVANTGELFF
TGTGCCAGCAGCTTGTTAAGGGTCGCGAACACCGGGGAGCTGTTTTTT
>15|TRBV15|NA|TRBJ1-2|NA
CATSRDPTGLRGYTF
TGTGCCACCAGCAGAGACCCCACAGGGTTGAGAGGCTACACCTTC
>16|TRBV5-4|TRBD2|TRBJ2-7|once
CASSLAGLAGSYEQYF
TGTGCCAGCAGCTTGGCCGGTCTAGCGGGGAGCTACGAGCAGTACTTC
>17|TRBV28|NA|TRBJ2-6|NA
CASSLTGTLTGANVLTF
TGTGCCAGCAGTTTAACAGGGACGCTGACTGGGGCCAACGTCCTGACTTTC
>12|TRBV28|NA|TRBJ2-7|NA
CASSGRVDEQYF
TGTGCCAGCAGTGGCAGGGTGGACGAGCAGTACTTC
>15|TRBV6-5|TRBD1|TRBJ2-1|NA
CASSRDRDSYNEQFF
TGTGCCAGCAGTAGGGACAGGGACTCCTACAATGAGCAGTTCTTC
>16|TRBV19|NA|TRBJ2-7|NA
CASSIGPAAGAYEQYF
TGTGCCAGTAGTATAGGTCCAGCTGCGGGTGCCTACGAGCAGTACTTC
>13|TRBV3-1/TRBV3-2|TRBD1|TRBJ1-2|NA
CASSLTGNYGYTF
TGTGCCAGCAGCCTGACAGGGAACTATGGCTACACCTTC
>13|TRBV6-5|TRBD1|TRBJ1-2|NA
CASRGTAFYGYTF
TGTGCCAGCAGAGGGACAGCTTTCTATGGCTACACCTTC
>14|TRBV21-1|NA|TRBJ1-4|once
CASSISMGYEKLFF
TGTGCCAGCAGCATCTCCATGGGGTATGAAAAACTGTTTTTT
>14|TRBV2|NA|TRBJ2-1|NA
CASSESGVYNEQFF
TGTGCCAGCAGTGAATCGGGGGTCTACAATGAGCAGTTCTTC
>15|TRBV5-1|NA|TRBJ1-3|NA
CASSVTGSTGNTIYF
TGCGCCAGCAGCGTAACAGGGTCTACTGGAAACACCATATATTTT
>14|TRBV2|NA|TRBJ1-1|once
CASSEKQGNTEAFF
TGTGCCAGCAGTGAAAAGCAGGGGAACACTGAAGCTTTCTTT
>18|TRBV28|TRBD2|TRBJ2-5|many
CASSLAGGRAPRQETQYF
TGTGCCAGCAGTTTGGCGGGCGGGAGGGCCCCACGACAGGAGACCCAGTACTTC
>15|TRBV9|TRBD2|TRBJ2-7|NA
CASSAGTSGNVEQYF
TGTGCCAGCAGCGCCGGGACTAGCGGGAACGTCGAGCAGTACTTC